Shown below are 14 T cell receptor beta chains from a single sample sequenced in a study of blood T cells in healthy people across ages (dated by TCRdb to between 2015 and 2017). Libraries were constructed by 5' RACE. Instrument used: Illumina HiSeq 2500. A second PCR of roughly 6 to 12 cycles was run with a J-beta primer mix and a sample-barcoded 5' primer. Starting from the raw public reads, TCRdb applied fastp trimming at Q25, assembled clones with MiXCR and retained in-frame beta chains. Each record represents a unique CDR3 protein, reported with the most common genes and DNA among its rows. The sample profile shows some 1,500,000 distinct CDR3 sequences; less than 45% of them were found once. The ten largest account for 4% of the sample. Material: blood. The receptor set was obtained from a woman aged 18-29 years in good health.

On this clonotype: This may be a read error: a much more frequent sequence differs by one nucleotide. The chain is built from TRBV20-1 and TRBJ2-1, with TRBD2 matching 11 bases. This CDR3 spans 16 amino acids. Per the germline V gene, CDR1 is DFQATT and CDR2 is SNEGSKA (reference sequence). The DNA for the CDR3 is TGCGGTGCATCGACTAGCGGGAACCCCCCCGGCAATGAGCAGTTCTTC. It translates to CGASTSGNPPGNEQFF.

V is TRBV5-5 and J is TRBJ2-3, with D tentatively TRBD1 (5 bases). Germline V gives CDR1 SGHKS, CDR2 YYEKEE (reference sequence). The CDR3 contains 16 residues. The V end was cut by 1 base, the J end by 1 base, with 13 bases between. Written as DNA, the CDR3 is TGTGCCAGCAGCTTGTTCCCACAGGCAGGCACAGATACGCAGTATTTT. It translates to CASSLFPQAGTDTQYF.

This sequence joins TRBV24-1 and TRBJ2-1; 11 bases line up with TRBD2. CDR3 size: 15 residues. V gave up 7 bases and J gave up 7 bases; unmatched junction bases: 8. Germline V gene lookup returns CDR1 KGHDR and CDR2 SFDVKD. The CDR3 reads CATRSTSGSRNEQFF. CDR3 DNA: TGTGCCACCAGGAGCACTAGCGGGAGTAGGAATGAGCAGTTCTTC.

The chain uses TRBV11-2 and TRBJ2-1; 7 bases line up with TRBD2. The germline gives CDR1 SGHAT, CDR2 FQNNGV. Trimming at V came to 7 bases and at J to 2 bases, leaving 11 bases not matched to a gene. The CDR3 has 16 residues. In DNA form, the CDR3 reads TGTGCCAGCACCCTACGGGGGGATGGCCCCTACAATGAGCAGTTCTTC. Amino acids: CASTLRGDGPYNEQFF. Variable domain in full (rest from reference TRBV11-2 and TRBJ2-1): EAGVAQSPRYKIIEKRQSVAFWCNPISGHATLYWYQQILGQGPKLLIQFQNNGVVDDSQLPKDRFSAERLKGVDSTLKIQPAKLEDSAVYLCASTLRGDGPYNEQFFGPGTRLTVL.

The chain is built from TRBV29-1 and TRBJ2-2, with 11 bases identical to TRBD1. Germline V gene lookup returns CDR1 SQVTM and CDR2 ANQGSEA. V gave up 5 bases and J gave up 4 bases; unmatched junction bases: 6. This CDR3 is 15 amino acids long. CDR3 loop: CSVPGQGAFTGELFF. The CDR3 region has the DNA TGCAGCGTTCCAGGACAGGGGGCCTTCACCGGGGAGCTGTTTTTT.

The chain has TRBV5-1 and TRBJ2-5; D unresolved. The germline V gene has CDR1 SGHRS and CDR2 YFSETQ. The CDR3 extends over 15 amino acids. Trimming removed 5 bases from V and 5 bases from J, with 19 bases in between. Here the CDR3 DNA reads TGCGCCAGCAGTCCCGAGGTACTTTCCGGGGAGACCCAGTACTTC. Translation: CASSPEVLSGETQYF. Full variable domain (rest looked up from reference TRBV5-1 and TRBJ2-5): KAGVTQTPRYLIKTRGQQVTLSCSPISGHRSVSWYQQTPGQGLQFLFEYFSETQRNKGNFPGRFSGRQFSNSRSEMNVSTLELGDSALYLCASSPEVLSGETQYFGPGTRLLVL.

The chain links TRBV27 to TRBJ1-5, with D unclear. Germline V gene data show CDR1 as MNHEY and CDR2 as SMNVEV (reference sequence). This CDR3 is built from 12 residues. V was cut by 8 bases and J by 3 bases, with 8 bases left in between. The CDR3 spells CASARTNQPQHF. For the CDR3, the DNA is TGTGCCAGCGCACGTACCAATCAGCCCCAGCATTTT.

V gene TRBV6-1 combines with J gene TRBJ1-2; weak D call: TRBD1 (5 bases). V lost 10 bases and J 13 bases, leaving 22 bases between the germline ends. Germline CDR1 is MNHNS and CDR2 is SASEGT. This CDR3 comprises 12 residues. The CDR3 region is CATGTRTTLGTF. CDR3 sequence (DNA): TGTGCCACCGGAACCAGGACAACCCTTGGCACCTTC.

This clonotype was counted a few times. The rearrangement links TRBV27 to TRBJ2-7; 7 bases are shared with TRBD2. Trimming removed 4 bases from V and 2 bases from J; junction bases left unmatched: 11. The CDR3 sequence is 16 residues long. Germline values: CDR1 MNHEY, CDR2 SMNVEV (reference sequence). CDR3 coding DNA: TGTGCCAGCAGTTCATATGGGAGGGCGAGGGCCTACGAGCAGTACTTC. Amino acid sequence: CASSSYGRARAYEQYF.

This clonotype was seen only a few times. This chain's CDR3 is CATSDPDRGPYNEQFF. Here the CDR3 DNA reads TGTGCCACCAGTGATCCCGACAGGGGCCCTTACAATGAGCAGTTCTTC. This sequence joins TRBV24-1 and TRBJ2-1; 8 bases fit TRBD1. Trimming removed 3 bases from V and 4 bases from J; junction bases left unmatched: 7. The CDR3 contains 16 residues. Germline V gene sequence: CDR1 KGHDR, CDR2 SFDVKD.

This chain joins TRBV20-1 and TRBJ1-1, with 8 nucleotides matching TRBD1. The junction had 14 bases not matched to a gene; V was cut back by 3 bases and J by 11 bases. Per the germline V gene, CDR1 is DFQATT and CDR2 is SNEGSKA (reference sequence). CDR3 size: 14 residues. CDR3 amino acids: CSASIRQGPKDAFF. In nucleotides, the CDR3 is TGCAGTGCTAGTATAAGACAGGGGCCCAAAGACGCTTTCTTT.

This clonotype was observed a few times. V is TRBV28 and J is TRBJ2-7; 9 bases line up with TRBD2. The CDR3 has 12 amino acids. Looked up from germline, CDR1 is MDHEN and CDR2 is SYDVKM. V lost 3 bases, J lost 10 bases, and 4 bases stayed unmatched. CDR3 DNA sequence: TGTGCCAGCAGTTTTAGCGGGAGAGGACAGTACTTC. Residues: CASSFSGRGQYF.

This chain joins TRBV20-1 and TRBJ2-7; D remains unclear. V lost 3 bases, J lost 2 bases, and 8 bases lay in between. The CDR3 runs to 12 residues. Germline CDR1 reads DFQATT; CDR2 reads SNEGSKA (reference sequence). The DNA of the CDR3 is TGCAGTGCTAGCCCCAACCCCTACGAGCAGTACTTC. Its protein is CSASPNPYEQYF.

The chain links TRBV20-1 to TRBJ2-1, with 9 bases that match TRBD1. The CDR3 consists of 14 residues. J lost 6 bases, V lost 3 bases, and 6 bases had no gene match. Germline values: CDR1 DFQATT, CDR2 SNEGSKA (reference sequence). CDR3 region: CSASPGTGRNEQFF. The DNA of the CDR3 is TGCAGTGCTAGCCCCGGGACAGGGCGCAATGAGCAGTTCTTC.